This is a list of T cell receptor beta chains from one sample in a study of cytomegalovirus exposure and HLA in healthy donors. The repertoire was sequenced with immunoSEQ multiplex PCR; TCRdb's copy has only in-frame clones and lacks some. This sample has about 140,000 clones, with approximately 61% found just once. Sequencing was carried out using PBMCs. The receptors were sampled from a human donor in good health. The conserved cysteine and the conserved F or W are not part of the CDR3 here.

v_gene: TRBV9
CDR3aa: ASGTSGTSYEQY

v_gene: TRBV10-3
CDR3aa: AISESKAGRSYNEQF

v_gene: TRBV11-2
CDR3aa: ASSPTAEETQY

v_gene: TRBV19
CDR3aa: ASSLSQGSSNQPQH

v_gene: TRBV28
CDR3aa: ASSLYSRDNNYGYT

v_gene: TRBV29-1
CDR3aa: SVGQGGTEAF

v_gene: TRBV28
CDR3aa: ASSNDRPYEQY

v_gene: TRBV7-9
CDR3aa: ASSEGLAKNIQY

v_gene: TRBV5-5
CDR3aa: ASSLGGRIDQPQH

v_gene: TRBV28
CDR3aa: ASSLQGGQETQY

v_gene: TRBV4-2
CDR3aa: ASSQAETSGQETQY

v_gene: TRBV7-2
CDR3aa: ASSLAAGPGRAF

v_gene: TRBV2
CDR3aa: ASSRTATTGELF

v_gene: TRBV6-5
CDR3aa: ASSTGRAEAF

v_gene: TRBV5-1
CDR3aa: ASSLTGSPTDTQY

v_gene: TRBV5-1
CDR3aa: ASSLLGGDISPY

v_gene: TRBV7-9
CDR3aa: ASSPQGRDTQY

v_gene: TRBV5-4
CDR3aa: ASSLRGRPDTQY

v_gene: TRBV5-1
CDR3aa: ASAQSGGTDGYT

v_gene: TRBV5-1
CDR3aa: ASSEGRTEAF

v_gene: TRBV11-3
CDR3aa: ASTQLAGGVTDTQY

v_gene: TRBV10-3
CDR3aa: AITELGAGYGYT

v_gene: TRBV28
CDR3aa: ASSLSRLGTPTAEAF

v_gene: TRBV4-2
CDR3aa: ASSLRQENTEAF

v_gene: TRBV10-3
CDR3aa: AISPTGGTEAF

v_gene: TRBV7-8
CDR3aa: ASSPWGGDGGY

v_gene: TRBV27
CDR3aa: ASSREPGNTIY

v_gene: TRBV2
CDR3aa: ASSRTSVTNTGELF

v_gene: TRBV7-8
CDR3aa: ASSIRQGSQETQY

v_gene: TRBV27
CDR3aa: ASTRGSFGADTQY

v_gene: TRBV19
CDR3aa: ASSGTAQETQY

v_gene: TRBV6-5
CDR3aa: ASSYRQGDTQH

v_gene: TRBV7-9
CDR3aa: ASSSGQGAYEQY

v_gene: TRBV27
CDR3aa: ASSLNRSNQPQH

v_gene: TRBV12-5
CDR3aa: ASGLSDQPQH